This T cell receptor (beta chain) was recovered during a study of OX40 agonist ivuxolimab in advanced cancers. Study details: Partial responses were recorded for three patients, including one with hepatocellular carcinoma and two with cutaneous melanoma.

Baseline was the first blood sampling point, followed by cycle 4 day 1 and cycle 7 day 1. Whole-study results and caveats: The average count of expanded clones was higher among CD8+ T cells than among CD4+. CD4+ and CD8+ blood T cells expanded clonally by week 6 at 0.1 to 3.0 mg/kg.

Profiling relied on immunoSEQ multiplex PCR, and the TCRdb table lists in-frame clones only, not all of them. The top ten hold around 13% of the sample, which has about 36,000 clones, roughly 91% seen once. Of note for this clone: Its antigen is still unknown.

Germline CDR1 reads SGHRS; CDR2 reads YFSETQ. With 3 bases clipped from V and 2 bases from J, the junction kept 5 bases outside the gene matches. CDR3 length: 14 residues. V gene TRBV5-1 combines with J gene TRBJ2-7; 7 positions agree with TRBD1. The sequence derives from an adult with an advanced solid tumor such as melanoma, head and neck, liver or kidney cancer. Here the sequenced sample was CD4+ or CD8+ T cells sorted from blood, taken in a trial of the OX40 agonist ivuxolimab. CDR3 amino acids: CASSWNTGAYEQYF. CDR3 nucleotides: TGCGCCAGCAGCTGGAATACAGGGGCCTACGAGCAGTACTTC.